This T cell receptor beta chain was sequenced in a study of PD-1 blockade in classical Hodgkin lymphoma. General observations from the study: Reported baseline diversity: healthy donors highest, relapsed/refractory patients lowest. Repertoire difference causes, possibly disease activity or prior therapy, remain undefined.

Method: immunoSEQ multiplex PCR; TCRdb's copy keeps in-frame clones and lacks some. The sample lists 6,000 to 8,000 clones, 60% to 80% seen once, with more than 30% in the top ten. Concerning this clone: The antigen is undetermined. The CDR3 end shows no conserved phenylalanine or tryptophan, and so a read error is likely. Because the CDR3's place on the DNA is in doubt, the DNA is left out and the CDR3 is given as listed by TCRdb.

With termini counted, the CDR3 has 10 amino acids. Germline loops: CDR1 LGHNA, CDR2 YSLEER. Time point denoted: cycle 4 day 1 (C4D1), after 6 weeks of nivolumab. Each of the patients experienced relapse following autologous stem cell transplantation, and their brentuximab vedotin exposure differed. The study isolated CD8+ T cells from thawed PBMCs by magnetic negative selection. The rearrangement uses TRBV4-3 and TRBJ1-4; TRBD1 reflects the table's D call only, with no check against the DNA. The sample consisted of CD8+ T cells from blood, taken before the fourth cycle of nivolumab. This clonotype originated in a human donor with classical Hodgkin lymphoma. The CDR3: CASSQDSGRL.